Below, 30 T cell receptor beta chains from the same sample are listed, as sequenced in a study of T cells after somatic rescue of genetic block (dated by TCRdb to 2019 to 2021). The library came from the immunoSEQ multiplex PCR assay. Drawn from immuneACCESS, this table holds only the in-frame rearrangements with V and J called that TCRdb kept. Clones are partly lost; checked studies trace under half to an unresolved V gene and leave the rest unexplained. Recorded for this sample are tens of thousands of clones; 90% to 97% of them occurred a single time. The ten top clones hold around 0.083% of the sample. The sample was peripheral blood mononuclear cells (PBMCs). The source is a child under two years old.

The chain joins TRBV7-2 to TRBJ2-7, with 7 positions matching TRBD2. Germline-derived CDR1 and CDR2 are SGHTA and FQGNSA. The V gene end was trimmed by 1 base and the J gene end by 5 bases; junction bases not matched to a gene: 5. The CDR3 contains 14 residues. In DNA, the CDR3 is TGTGCCAGCAGCTTAGGGCGGGAGAGGAACGAGCAGTACTTC. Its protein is CASSLGRERNEQYF. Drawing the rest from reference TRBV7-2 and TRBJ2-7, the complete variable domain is GAGVSQSPSNKVTEKGKDVELRCDPISGHTALYWYRQSLGQGLEFLIYFQGNSAPDKSGLPSDRFSAERTGGSVSTLTIQRTQQEDSAVYLCASSLGRERNEQYFGPGTRLTVT.

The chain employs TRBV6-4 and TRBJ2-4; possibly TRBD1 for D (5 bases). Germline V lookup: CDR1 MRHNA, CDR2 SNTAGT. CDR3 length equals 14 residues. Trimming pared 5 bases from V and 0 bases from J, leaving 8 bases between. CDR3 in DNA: TGTGCCAGCAGTTTCCAGGGAGCCAAAAACATTCAGTACTTC. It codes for CASSFQGAKNIQYF.

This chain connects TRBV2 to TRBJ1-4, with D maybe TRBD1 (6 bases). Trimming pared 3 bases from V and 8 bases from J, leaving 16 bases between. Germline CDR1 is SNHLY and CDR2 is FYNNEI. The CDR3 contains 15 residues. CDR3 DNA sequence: TGTGCCAGCAGTGACCATGGGGGGCGGGAAGAAAAACTGTTTTTT. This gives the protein CASSDHGGREEKLFF.

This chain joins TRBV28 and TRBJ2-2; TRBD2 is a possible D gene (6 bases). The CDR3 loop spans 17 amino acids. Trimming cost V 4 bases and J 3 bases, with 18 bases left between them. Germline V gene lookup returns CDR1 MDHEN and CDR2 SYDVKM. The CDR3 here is CASSSTRGTPYTGELFF. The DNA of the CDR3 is TGTGCCAGCAGTTCGACCCGGGGGACTCCTTACACCGGGGAGCTGTTTTTT.

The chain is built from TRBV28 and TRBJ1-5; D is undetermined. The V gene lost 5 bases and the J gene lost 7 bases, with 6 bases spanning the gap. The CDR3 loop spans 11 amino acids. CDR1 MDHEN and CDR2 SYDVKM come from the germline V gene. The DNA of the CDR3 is TGTGCCAGCAGTGAGGGACAGCCCCAGCATTTT. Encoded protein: CASSEGQPQHF.

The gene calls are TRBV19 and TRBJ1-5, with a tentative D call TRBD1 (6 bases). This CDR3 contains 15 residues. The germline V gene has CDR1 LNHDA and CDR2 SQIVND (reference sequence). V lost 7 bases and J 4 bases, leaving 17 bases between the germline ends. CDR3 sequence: CASIEGEKNNQPQHF. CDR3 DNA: TGTGCCAGTATCGAGGGGGAGAAGAATAATCAGCCCCAGCATTTT. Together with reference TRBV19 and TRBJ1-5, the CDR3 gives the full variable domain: DGGITQSPKYLFRKEGQNVTLSCEQNLNHDAMYWYRQDPGQGLRLIYYSQIVNDFQKGDIAEGYSVSREKKESFPLTVTSAQKNPTAFYLCASIEGEKNNQPQHFGDGTRLSIL.

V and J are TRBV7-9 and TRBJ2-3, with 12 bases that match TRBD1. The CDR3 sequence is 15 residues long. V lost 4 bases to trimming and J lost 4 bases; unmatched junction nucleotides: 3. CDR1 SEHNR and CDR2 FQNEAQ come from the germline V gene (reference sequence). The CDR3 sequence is CASSSRDRGPDTQYF. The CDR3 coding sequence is TGTGCCAGCAGCTCAAGGGACAGGGGGCCAGATACGCAGTATTTT.

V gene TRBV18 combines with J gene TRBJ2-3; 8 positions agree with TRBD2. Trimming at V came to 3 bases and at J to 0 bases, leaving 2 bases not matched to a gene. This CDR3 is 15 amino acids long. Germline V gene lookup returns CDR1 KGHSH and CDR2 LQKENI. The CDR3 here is CASSPSSGSTDTQYF. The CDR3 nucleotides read TGTGCCAGCTCACCTTCTAGCGGGAGCACAGATACGCAGTATTTT.

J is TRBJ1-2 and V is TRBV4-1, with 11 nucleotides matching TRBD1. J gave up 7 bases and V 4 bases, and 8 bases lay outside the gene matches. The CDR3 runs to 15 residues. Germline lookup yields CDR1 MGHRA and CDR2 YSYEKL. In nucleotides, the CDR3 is TGCGCCAGCAGCCCTTGGACAGGGGGCGAAGGTGGCTACACCTTC. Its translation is CASSPWTGGEGGYTF.

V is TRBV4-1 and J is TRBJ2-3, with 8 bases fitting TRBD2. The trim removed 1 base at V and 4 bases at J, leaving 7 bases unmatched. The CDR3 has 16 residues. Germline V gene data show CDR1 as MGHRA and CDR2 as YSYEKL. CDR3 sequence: CASSQVSGREADTQYF. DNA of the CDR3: TGCGCCAGCAGCCAAGTCTCCGGGAGGGAGGCAGATACGCAGTATTTT.

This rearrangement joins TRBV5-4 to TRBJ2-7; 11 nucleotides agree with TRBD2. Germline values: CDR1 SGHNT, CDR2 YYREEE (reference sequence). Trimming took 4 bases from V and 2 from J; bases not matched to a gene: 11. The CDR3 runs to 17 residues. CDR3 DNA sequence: TGTGCCAGCAGCCCGGGACTAGCGGCTCACTTCGCCTACGAGCAGTACTTC. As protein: CASSPGLAAHFAYEQYF.

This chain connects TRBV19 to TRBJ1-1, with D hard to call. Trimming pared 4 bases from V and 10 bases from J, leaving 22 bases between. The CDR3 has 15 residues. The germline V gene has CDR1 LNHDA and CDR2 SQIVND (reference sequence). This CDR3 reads CASSSNAAGSWGAFF. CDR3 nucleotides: TGTGCCAGTAGTAGTAACGCTGCGGGGTCATGGGGAGCTTTCTTT.

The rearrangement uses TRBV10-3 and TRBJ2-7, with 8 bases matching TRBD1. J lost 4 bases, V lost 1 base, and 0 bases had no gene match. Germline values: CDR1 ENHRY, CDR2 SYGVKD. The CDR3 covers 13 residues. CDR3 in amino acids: CAISEWTGYEQYF. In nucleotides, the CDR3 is TGTGCCATCAGTGAGTGGACAGGGTACGAGCAGTACTTC.

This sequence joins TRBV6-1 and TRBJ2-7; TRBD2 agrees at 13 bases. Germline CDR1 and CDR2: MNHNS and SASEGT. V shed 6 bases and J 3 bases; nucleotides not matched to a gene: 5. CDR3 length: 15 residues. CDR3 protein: CASREWTSGSYEQYF. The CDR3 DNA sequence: TGTGCCAGCAGGGAATGGACTAGCGGGAGCTACGAGCAGTACTTC.

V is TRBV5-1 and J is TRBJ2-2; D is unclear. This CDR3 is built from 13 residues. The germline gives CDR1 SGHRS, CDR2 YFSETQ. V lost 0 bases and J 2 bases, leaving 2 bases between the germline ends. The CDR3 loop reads CASSLANTGELFF. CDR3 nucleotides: TGCGCCAGCAGCTTGGCCAACACCGGGGAGCTGTTTTTT.

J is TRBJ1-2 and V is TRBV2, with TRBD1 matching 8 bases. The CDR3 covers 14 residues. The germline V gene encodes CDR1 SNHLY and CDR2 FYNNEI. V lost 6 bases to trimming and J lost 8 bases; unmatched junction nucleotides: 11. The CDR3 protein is CASSPDRGNGGYTF. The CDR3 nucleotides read TGTGCCAGCAGCCCCGACAGGGGCAATGGCGGCTACACCTTC.

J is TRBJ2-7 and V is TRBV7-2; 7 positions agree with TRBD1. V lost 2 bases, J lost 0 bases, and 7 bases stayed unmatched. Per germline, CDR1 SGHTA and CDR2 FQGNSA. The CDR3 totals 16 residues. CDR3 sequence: CASSLSWDRSSYEQYF. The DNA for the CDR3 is TGTGCCAGCAGCTTAAGCTGGGACAGAAGCTCCTACGAGCAGTACTTC. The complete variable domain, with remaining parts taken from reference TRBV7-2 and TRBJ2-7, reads GAGVSQSPSNKVTEKGKDVELRCDPISGHTALYWYRQSLGQGLEFLIYFQGNSAPDKSGLPSDRFSAERTGGSVSTLTIQRTQQEDSAVYLCASSLSWDRSSYEQYFGPGTRLTVT.

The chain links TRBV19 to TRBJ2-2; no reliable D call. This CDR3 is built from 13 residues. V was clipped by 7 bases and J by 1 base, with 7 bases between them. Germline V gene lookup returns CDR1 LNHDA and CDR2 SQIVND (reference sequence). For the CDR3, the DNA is TGTGCCAGTAAAAAACAGAACACCGGGGAGCTGTTTTTT. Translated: CASKKQNTGELFF.

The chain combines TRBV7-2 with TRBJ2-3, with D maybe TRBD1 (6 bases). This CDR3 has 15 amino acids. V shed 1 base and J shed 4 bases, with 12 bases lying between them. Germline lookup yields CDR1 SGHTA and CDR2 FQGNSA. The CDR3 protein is CASSLDRAFPDTQYF. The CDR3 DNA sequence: TGTGCCAGCAGCTTAGACAGGGCTTTCCCAGATACGCAGTATTTT. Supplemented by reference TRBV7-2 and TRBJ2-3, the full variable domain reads GAGVSQSPSNKVTEKGKDVELRCDPISGHTALYWYRQSLGQGLEFLIYFQGNSAPDKSGLPSDRFSAERTGGSVSTLTIQRTQQEDSAVYLCASSLDRAFPDTQYFGPGTRLTVL.

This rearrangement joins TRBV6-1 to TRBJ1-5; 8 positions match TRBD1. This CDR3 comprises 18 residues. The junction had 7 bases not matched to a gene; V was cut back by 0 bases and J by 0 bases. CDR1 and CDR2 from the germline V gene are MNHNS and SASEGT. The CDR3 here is CASSEASGTGRSNQPQHF. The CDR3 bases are TGTGCCAGCAGTGAAGCGTCTGGGACAGGCCGTAGCAATCAGCCCCAGCATTTT.

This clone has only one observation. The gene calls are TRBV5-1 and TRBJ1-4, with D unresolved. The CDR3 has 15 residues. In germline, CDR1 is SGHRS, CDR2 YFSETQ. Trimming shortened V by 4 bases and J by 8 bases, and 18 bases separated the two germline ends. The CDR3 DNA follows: TGCGCCAGCAGCCCTATATCGGGCGAAGGAGAAAAACTGTTTTTT. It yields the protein CASSPISGEGEKLFF.

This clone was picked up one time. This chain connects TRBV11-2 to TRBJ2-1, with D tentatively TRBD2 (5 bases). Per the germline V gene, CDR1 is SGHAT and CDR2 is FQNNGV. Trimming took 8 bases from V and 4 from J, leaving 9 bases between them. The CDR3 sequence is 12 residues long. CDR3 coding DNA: TGTGCCAGCGGGAGTGCTTACAATGAGCAGTTCTTC. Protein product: CASGSAYNEQFF.

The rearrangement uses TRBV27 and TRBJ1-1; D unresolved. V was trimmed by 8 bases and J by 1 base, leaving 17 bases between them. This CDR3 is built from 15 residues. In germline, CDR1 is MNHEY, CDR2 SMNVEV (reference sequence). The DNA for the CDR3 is TGTGCCAGCTCGTCAATTGGGGTATGGAACACTGAAGCTTTCTTT. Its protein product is CASSSIGVWNTEAFF.

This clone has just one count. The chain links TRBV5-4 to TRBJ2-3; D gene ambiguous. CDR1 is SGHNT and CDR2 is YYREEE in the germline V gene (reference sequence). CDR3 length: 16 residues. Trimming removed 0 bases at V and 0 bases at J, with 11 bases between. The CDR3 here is CASSLDAARSTDTQYF. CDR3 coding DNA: TGTGCCAGCAGCTTGGACGCCGCCCGGAGCACAGATACGCAGTATTTT.

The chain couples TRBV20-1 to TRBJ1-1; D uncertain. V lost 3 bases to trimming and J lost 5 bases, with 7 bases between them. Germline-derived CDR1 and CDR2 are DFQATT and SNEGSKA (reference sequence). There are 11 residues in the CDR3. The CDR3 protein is CSASLSTEAFF. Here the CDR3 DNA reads TGCAGTGCTAGTTTGTCGACTGAAGCTTTCTTT.

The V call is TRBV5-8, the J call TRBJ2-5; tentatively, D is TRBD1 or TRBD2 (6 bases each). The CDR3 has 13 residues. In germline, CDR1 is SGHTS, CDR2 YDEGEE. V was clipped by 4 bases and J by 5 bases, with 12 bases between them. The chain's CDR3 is CASSRRGRETQYF. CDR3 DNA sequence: TGTGCCAGCAGCCGACGGGGGCGGGAGACCCAGTACTTC.

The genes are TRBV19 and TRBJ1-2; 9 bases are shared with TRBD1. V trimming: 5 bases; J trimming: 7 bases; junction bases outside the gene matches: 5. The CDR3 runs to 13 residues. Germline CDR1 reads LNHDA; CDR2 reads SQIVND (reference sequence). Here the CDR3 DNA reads TGTGCCAGTAGTCCTTGGGACAGGGTTGGCTACACCTTC. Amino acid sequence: CASSPWDRVGYTF. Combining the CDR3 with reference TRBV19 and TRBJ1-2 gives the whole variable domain DGGITQSPKYLFRKEGQNVTLSCEQNLNHDAMYWYRQDPGQGLRLIYYSQIVNDFQKGDIAEGYSVSREKKESFPLTVTSAQKNPTAFYLCASSPWDRVGYTFGSGTRLTVV.

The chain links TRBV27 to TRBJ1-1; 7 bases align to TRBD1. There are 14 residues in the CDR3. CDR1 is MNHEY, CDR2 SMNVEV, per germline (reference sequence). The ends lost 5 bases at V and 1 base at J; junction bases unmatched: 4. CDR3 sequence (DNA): TGTGCCAGCAGTATTAACAGGGGGAACACTGAAGCTTTCTTT. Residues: CASSINRGNTEAFF.

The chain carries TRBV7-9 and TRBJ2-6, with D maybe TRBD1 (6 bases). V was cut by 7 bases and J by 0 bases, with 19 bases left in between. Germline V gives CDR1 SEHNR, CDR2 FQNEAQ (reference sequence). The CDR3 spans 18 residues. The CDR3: CASTTTLRGHSGANVLTF. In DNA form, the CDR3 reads TGTGCCAGCACCACCACCCTCAGGGGTCACTCTGGGGCCAACGTCCTGACTTTC.

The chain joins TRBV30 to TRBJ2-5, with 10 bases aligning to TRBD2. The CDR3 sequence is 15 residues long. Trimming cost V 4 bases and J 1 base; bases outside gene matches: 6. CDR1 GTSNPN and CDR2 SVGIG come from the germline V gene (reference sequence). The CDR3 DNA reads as TGTGCCTGGACTAGCGGGAGTTACTTCCAAGAGACCCAGTACTTC. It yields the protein CAWTSGSYFQETQYF.